This is a list of T cell receptor beta chains from one sample in a study of blood T cell repertoires in COVID-19. Sequencing was performed with immunoSEQ multiplex PCR; in TCRdb, only in-frame clones are kept and a portion is missing. Altogether under 250,000 clones are present, roughly 80% being singletons, with the ten largest covering about 9.6%. The sample taken for sequencing was peripheral blood. Source of these receptors: an elderly man with acute or convalescent COVID-19. Both conserved end residues are part of each CDR3.

CDR3 length	V gene	CDR3 protein
13	TRBV7-9	CASSPRQGSTQYF
14	TRBV18	CASSPREGQETQYF
16	TRBV7-9	CASSLGDSSNTGELFF
16	TRBV7-9	CASSLQAFSGANVLTF
13	TRBV19	CASSYDRPYGYTF
12	TRBV2	CASSRDNSPLHF
14	TRBV29-1	CSVPNRDLTGELFF
12	TRBV19	CASSPVTGELFF
12	TRBV24-1	CATNPGTGGYTF
16	TRBV18	CASSPDRDLGNTEAFF
12	TRBV24-1	CATSTGGDEQYF
16	TRBV5-1	CASSLRGQVYTGELFF
17	TRBV4-1	CASSQDMGQGRRQPQHF
16	TRBV2	CASSDPLATGDQPQHF
15	TRBV19	CASSKGQGILYEQYF
21	TRBV24-1	CATSRRLAGSGTTSNTDTQYF
15	TRBV28	CASSLRAMGNQPQHF
14	TRBV6-5	CASRPGLGTDTQYF
16	TRBV27	CASIPTGREGRNEQFF
15	TRBV6-5	CASSYDWGLEVEQFF
14	TRBV28	CASSGLRVNSPLHF
13	TRBV5-1	CASSLPTGNTQYF
15	TRBV24-1	CATSDFWGGADTQYF
15	TRBV24-1	CATSDGQGSDQPQHF
16	TRBV7-6	CASSGMGDRVADTQYF
14	TRBV6-5	CASSSPGAAGGYTF
15	TRBV10-2	CASSPDRGSADTQYF
14	TRBV6-5	CASMRTWRGEKLFF